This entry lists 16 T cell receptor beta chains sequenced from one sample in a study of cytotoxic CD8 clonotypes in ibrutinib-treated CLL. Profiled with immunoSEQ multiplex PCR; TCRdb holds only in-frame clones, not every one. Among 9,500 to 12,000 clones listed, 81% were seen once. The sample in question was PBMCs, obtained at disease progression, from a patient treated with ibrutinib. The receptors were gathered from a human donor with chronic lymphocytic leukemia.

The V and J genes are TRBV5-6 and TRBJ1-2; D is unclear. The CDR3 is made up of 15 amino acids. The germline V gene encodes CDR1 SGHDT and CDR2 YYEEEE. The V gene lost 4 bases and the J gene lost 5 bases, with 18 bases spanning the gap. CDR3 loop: CASSPGFGVPYGYTF. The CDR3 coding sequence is TGTGCCAGCAGCCCTGGTTTCGGGGTCCCTTATGGCTACACCTTC. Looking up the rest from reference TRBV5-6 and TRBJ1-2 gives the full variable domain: DAGVTQSPTHLIKTRGQQVTLRCSPKSGHDTVSWYQQALGQGPQFIFQYYEEEERQRGNFPDRFSGHQFPNYSSELNVNALLLGDSALYLCASSPGFGVPYGYTFGSGTRLTVV.

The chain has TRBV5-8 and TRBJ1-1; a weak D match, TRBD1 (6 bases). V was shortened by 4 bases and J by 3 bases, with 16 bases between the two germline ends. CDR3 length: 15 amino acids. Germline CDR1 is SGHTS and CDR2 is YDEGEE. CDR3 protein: CASSGRTEGYTEAFF. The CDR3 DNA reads TGTGCCAGCAGCGGACGGACAGAGGGGTACACTGAAGCTTTCTTT.

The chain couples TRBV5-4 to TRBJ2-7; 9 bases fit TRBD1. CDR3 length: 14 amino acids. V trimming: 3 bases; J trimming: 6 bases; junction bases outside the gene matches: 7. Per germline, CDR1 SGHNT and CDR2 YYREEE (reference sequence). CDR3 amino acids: CASSSVTGGPEQYF. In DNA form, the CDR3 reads TGTGCCAGCAGCTCCGTGACAGGGGGTCCCGAGCAGTACTTC.

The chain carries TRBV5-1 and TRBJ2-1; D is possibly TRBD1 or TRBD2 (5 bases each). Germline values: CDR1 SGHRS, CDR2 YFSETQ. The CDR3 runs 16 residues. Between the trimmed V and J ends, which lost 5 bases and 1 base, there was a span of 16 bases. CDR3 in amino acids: CASRIAVGVSYNEQFF. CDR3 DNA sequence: TGCGCCAGCAGAATTGCCGTGGGGGTGTCCTACAATGAGCAGTTCTTC.

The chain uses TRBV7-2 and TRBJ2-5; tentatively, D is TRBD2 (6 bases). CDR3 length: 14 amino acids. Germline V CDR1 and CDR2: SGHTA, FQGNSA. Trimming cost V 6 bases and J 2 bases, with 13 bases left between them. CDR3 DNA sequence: TGTGCCAGCAGTCAAATCGGGAGACAAGAGACCCAGTACTTC. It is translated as CASSQIGRQETQYF.

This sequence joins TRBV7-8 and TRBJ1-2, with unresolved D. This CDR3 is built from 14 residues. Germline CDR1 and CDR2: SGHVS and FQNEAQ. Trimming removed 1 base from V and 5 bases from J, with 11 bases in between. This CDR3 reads CASSLGPASYGYTF. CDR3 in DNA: TGTGCCAGCAGCTTAGGACCGGCTTCGTATGGCTACACCTTC.

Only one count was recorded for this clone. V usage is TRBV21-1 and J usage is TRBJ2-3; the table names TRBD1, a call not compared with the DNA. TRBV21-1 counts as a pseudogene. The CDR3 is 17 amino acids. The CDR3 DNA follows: TGTGCCAGCAGCTTCAGGGGACAGGGAGGAGGCACAGATACGCAGTATTTT. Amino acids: CASSFRGQGGGTDTQYF.

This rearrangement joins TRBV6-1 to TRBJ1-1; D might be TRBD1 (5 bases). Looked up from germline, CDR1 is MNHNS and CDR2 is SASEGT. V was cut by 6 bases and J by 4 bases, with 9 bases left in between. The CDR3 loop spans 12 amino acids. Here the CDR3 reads CASRPGVTEAFF. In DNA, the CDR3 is TGTGCCAGCAGACCGGGGGTCACTGAAGCTTTCTTT.

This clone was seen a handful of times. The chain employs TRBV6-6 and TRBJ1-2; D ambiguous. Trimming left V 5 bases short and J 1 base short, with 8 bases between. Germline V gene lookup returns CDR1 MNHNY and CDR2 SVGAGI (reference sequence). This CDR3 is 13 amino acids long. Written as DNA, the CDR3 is TGTGCCAGCAGTGTACAGAGTAACTATGGCTACACCTTC. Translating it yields CASSVQSNYGYTF.

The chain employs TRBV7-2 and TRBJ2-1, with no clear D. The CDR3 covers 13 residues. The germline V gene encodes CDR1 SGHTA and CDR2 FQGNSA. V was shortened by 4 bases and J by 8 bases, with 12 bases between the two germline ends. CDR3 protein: CASSSRIGYEQFF. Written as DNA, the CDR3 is TGTGCCAGCAGCTCCCGTATTGGGTATGAGCAGTTCTTC.

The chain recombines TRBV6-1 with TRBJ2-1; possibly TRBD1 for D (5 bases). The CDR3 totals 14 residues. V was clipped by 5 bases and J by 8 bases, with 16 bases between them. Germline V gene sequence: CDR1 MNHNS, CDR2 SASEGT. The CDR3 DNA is TGTGCCAGCAGTCCCCCCGCCAGGGCTGATGAGCAGTTCTTC. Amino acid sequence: CASSPPARADEQFF.

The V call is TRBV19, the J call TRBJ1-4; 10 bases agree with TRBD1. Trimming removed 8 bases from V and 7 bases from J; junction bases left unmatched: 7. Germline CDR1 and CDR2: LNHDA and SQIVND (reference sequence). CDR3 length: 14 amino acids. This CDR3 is CASQRQGASEKLFF. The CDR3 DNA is TGTGCCAGTCAACGACAGGGGGCTAGTGAAAAACTGTTTTTT.

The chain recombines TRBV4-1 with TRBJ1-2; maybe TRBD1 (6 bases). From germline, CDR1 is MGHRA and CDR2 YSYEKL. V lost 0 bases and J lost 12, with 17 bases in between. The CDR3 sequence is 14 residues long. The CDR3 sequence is CASSQDDGTNWNTF. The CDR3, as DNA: TGCGCCAGCAGCCAAGATGATGGGACAAACTGGAACACCTTC.

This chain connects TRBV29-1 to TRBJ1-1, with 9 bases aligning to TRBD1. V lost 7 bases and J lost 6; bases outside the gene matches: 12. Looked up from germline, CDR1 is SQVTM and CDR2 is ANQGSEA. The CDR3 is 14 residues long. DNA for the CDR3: TGCAGCGCCCAGACAGGGGGAGGTGGCGCTGAAGCTTTCTTT. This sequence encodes CSAQTGGGGAEAFF.

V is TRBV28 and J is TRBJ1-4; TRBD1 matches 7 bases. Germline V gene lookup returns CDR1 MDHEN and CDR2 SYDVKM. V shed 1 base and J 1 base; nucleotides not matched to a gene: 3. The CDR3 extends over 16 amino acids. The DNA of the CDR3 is TGTGCCAGCAGTTTATCACAGGGGAGAACTAATGAAAAACTGTTTTTT. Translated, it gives CASSLSQGRTNEKLFF.

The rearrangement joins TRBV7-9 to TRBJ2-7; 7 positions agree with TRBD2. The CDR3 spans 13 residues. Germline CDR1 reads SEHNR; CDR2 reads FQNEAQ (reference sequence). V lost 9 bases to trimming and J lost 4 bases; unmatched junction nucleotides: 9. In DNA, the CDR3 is TGTGCCAGTTCCGCTAGCGGAAGATACGAGCAGTACTTC. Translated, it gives CASSASGRYEQYF.